A selection of T cell receptor beta chains follows, all from one sample in a study of blood T cell repertoires in COVID-19. The repertoire was sequenced with immunoSEQ multiplex PCR; TCRdb's copy has only in-frame clones and lacks some. The sample records 250,000 to 350,000 clones, around 90% being singletons. Sequenced: peripheral blood. These receptors originate from a young man with active or convalescent COVID-19. Each CDR3 is given with its conserved first and last residue. Each record gives: clone size, D gene, V gene, J gene, CDR3 protein, CDR3 DNA. A D gene is named only where the DNA matches it firmly. For some rows the clone size is stated as once, few or many, or as a class when expanded; others skip it.

>many|.|TRBV6-5|TRBJ2-7
CASSYGGEQYF
TGTGCCAGCAGTTATGGCGGAGAGCAGTACTTC
>.|TRBD1|TRBV5-1|TRBJ2-7
CASSLGDSISYEQYF
TGCGCCAGCTCCTTAGGGGACAGCATTTCCTACGAGCAGTACTTC
>.|.|TRBV4-1|TRBJ2-4
CASSQVGSLASLNIQYF
TGCGCCAGCAGCCAAGTAGGTAGTCTAGCGAGTTTAAACATTCAGTACTTC
>.|TRBD1|TRBV10-3|TRBJ2-7
CAISTGGEQYF
TGTGCCATCAGCACAGGGGGCGAGCAGTACTTC
>.|TRBD1|TRBV28|TRBJ1-5
CASRPSGQVGPYQPQHF
TGTGCCAGCAGGCCCTCCGGACAGGTCGGACCCTATCAGCCCCAGCATTTT
>once|.|TRBV5-1|TRBJ1-1
CASSPGRGQAFF
TGCGCCAGCAGCCCTGGACGGGGTCAGGCTTTCTTT
>.|TRBD2|TRBV14|TRBJ2-2
CASSQVLAGAIGELFF
TGTGCCAGCAGCCAAGTCCTAGCGGGGGCAATCGGGGAGCTGTTTTTT
>once|TRBD1|TRBV19|TRBJ2-1
CASSTSGGRGNEQFF
TGTGCCAGTAGTACGTCAGGGGGCCGAGGGAATGAGCAGTTCTTC
>.|.|TRBV15|TRBJ1-2
CATSREGTPNYGYTF
TGTGCCACCAGCAGAGAGGGGACACCTAACTATGGCTACACCTTC
>many|.|TRBV20-1|TRBJ1-2
CSASRGAEIDGYTF
TGCAGTGCTAGTCGCGGGGCTGAGATCGATGGCTACACCTTC
>.|.|TRBV7-2|TRBJ1-5
CASSTRLNQPQHF
TGTGCCAGCAGCACCCGACTAAATCAGCCCCAGCATTTT
>few|TRBD1|TRBV12-3/TRBV12-4|TRBJ1-6
CASNDRGNSPLHF
TGTGCCAGCAACGACAGGGGAAATTCACCCCTCCACTTT
>.|.|TRBV11-2|TRBJ1-2
CASTLDRRSYGYTF
TGTGCCAGCACCCTAGATCGGAGAAGCTATGGCTACACCTTC
>.|.|TRBV7-9|TRBJ2-5
CASSLFSSQETQYF
TGTGCCAGCAGCTTATTTAGCAGCCAAGAGACCCAGTACTTC
>.|.|TRBV3-1/TRBV3-2|TRBJ2-1
CASSQEAISYNEQFF
TGTGCCAGCAGCCAAGAAGCGATCTCCTACAATGAGCAGTTCTTC
>once|TRBD2|TRBV28|TRBJ2-6
CASRVAGEAPGANVLTF
TGTGCCAGCAGAGTAGCGGGAGAGGCCCCTGGGGCCAACGTCCTGACTTTC
>.|.|TRBV2|TRBJ1-2
CASSDTPGGYTF
TGTGCCAGCAGTGACACGCCCGGGGGCTACACCTTC
>.|.|TRBV6-2/TRBV6-3|TRBJ1-5
CASSSTRTARVQPQHF
TGTGCCAGCAGTTCCACCAGGACAGCCAGGGTTCAGCCCCAGCATTTT
>.|.|TRBV3-1/TRBV3-2|TRBJ2-3
CASSPRESTDTQYF
TGTGCCAGCAGCCCCCGGGAAAGCACAGATACGCAGTATTTT
>.|TRBD2|TRBV9|TRBJ2-3
CASSVGSGGAADTQYF
TGTGCCAGCAGCGTAGGTAGCGGGGGGGCCGCAGATACGCAGTATTTT
>.|TRBD1|TRBV3-1/TRBV3-2|TRBJ2-3
CASSSTGVAQYF
TGTGCCAGCAGTTCCACAGGGGTTGCGCAGTATTTT
>.|.|TRBV18|TRBJ1-4
CASSLHPRNEKLFF
TGTGCCAGCTCACTCCACCCTAGGAATGAAAAACTGTTTTTT
>.|TRBD1|TRBV6-5|TRBJ1-2
CASRDDRASNYGYTF
TGTGCCAGCAGAGATGACAGGGCTTCTAACTATGGCTACACCTTC
>.|.|TRBV28|TRBJ1-5
CASSFGGLMIRGNQPQHF
TGTGCCAGCAGTTTTGGGGGCCTAATGATACGGGGCAATCAGCCCCAGCATTTT
>.|TRBD1|TRBV7-2|TRBJ1-2
CASSYRQGLGYGYTF
TGTGCCAGCAGCTACCGACAGGGGCTAGGCTATGGCTACACCTTC
>.|TRBD1|TRBV29-1|TRBJ2-3
CSAIRTGVGTDTQYF
TGCAGCGCCATACGGACAGGGGTGGGCACAGATACGCAGTATTTT
>.|.|TRBV11-3|TRBJ2-1
CASSLRGRDSNEQFF
TGTGCCAGCAGCCTTCGCGGCCGGGATAGTAATGAGCAGTTCTTC
>.|.|TRBV11-3|TRBJ1-1
CASSLGTDTEAFF
TGTGCCAGCAGCTTAGGGACAGATACTGAAGCTTTCTTT
>.|TRBD1|TRBV2|TRBJ1-6
CASSERVGTGRRNRIF
TGTGCCAGCAGTGAACGGGTGGGGACAGGGCGGCGGAATCGGATCTTT
>.|TRBD1|TRBV15|TRBJ1-6
CATSRERDRGRSPLHF
TGTGCCACCAGCAGAGAAAGGGACAGGGGACGGTCACCCCTCCACTTT
>.|.|TRBV27|TRBJ1-2
CASSLGQRANYGYTF
TGTGCCAGCAGTTTGGGGCAGCGAGCTAACTATGGCTACACCTTC
>once|TRBD2|TRBV5-1|TRBJ2-5
CASSLLSGLAVQETQYF
TGCGCCAGCAGCTTACTCTCGGGACTAGCGGTCCAAGAGACCCAGTACTTC
>.|.|TRBV7-2|TRBJ2-2
CASSQGGGLWTGELFF
TGTGCCAGCAGCCAAGGGGGGGGCCTTTGGACCGGGGAGCTGTTTTTT
>.|TRBD1|TRBV7-6|TRBJ1-3
CASSLAGGTDTIYF
TGTGCCAGCAGCTTAGCAGGGGGCACGGACACCATATATTTT
>.|TRBD1|TRBV5-5|TRBJ2-7
CASTKTGYHEQYF
TGTGCCAGCACCAAGACAGGGTACCACGAGCAGTACTTC
>.|TRBD1|TRBV10-3|TRBJ2-7
CAISEPGQRDREQYF
TGTGCCATCAGTGAGCCGGGACAGAGGGATCGCGAGCAGTACTTC
>.|TRBD1|TRBV27|TRBJ2-1
CASTRDRQSSYNEQFF
TGTGCCAGCACCCGGGACAGGCAAAGCTCCTACAATGAGCAGTTCTTC
>.|.|TRBV3-1/TRBV3-2|TRBJ2-5
CASSQGLAETQYF
TGTGCCAGCAGCCAAGGACTGGCGGAGACCCAGTACTTC
>.|.|TRBV28|TRBJ1-6
CASRRGGTTYNSPLHF
TGTGCCAGCCGGAGGGGGGGGACTACCTATAATTCACCCCTCCACTTT
>.|TRBD2|TRBV7-9|TRBJ2-3
CASSFRDYTDTQYF
TGTGCCAGCAGCTTCCGGGACTACACAGATACGCAGTATTTT
>.|.|TRBV4-3|TRBJ1-4
CASSQTVITNEKLFF
TGCGCCAGCAGCCAGACAGTCATAACTAATGAAAAACTGTTTTTT
>.|TRBD1|TRBV7-3|TRBJ2-1
CASSQDRDEQFF
TGTGCCAGCAGCCAGGACAGGGATGAGCAGTTCTTC
>.|TRBD1|TRBV2|TRBJ2-1
CASSEGQGLKQFF
TGTGCCAGCAGTGAAGGACAGGGCCTCAAGCAGTTCTTC
>.|.|TRBV21-1|TRBJ2-3
CASSLKVSSGSPDTQYF
TGTGCCAGCAGCCTAAAAGTATCTAGCGGGAGCCCAGATACGCAGTATTTT
>.|TRBD1|TRBV9|TRBJ1-2
CASSAFNRGDGYTF
TGTGCCAGCAGCGCTTTTAACAGGGGGGATGGCTACACCTTC
>.|.|TRBV5-6|TRBJ2-2
CASSSTTGLPELFF
TGTGCCAGCAGCTCCACCACAGGGCTGCCGGAGCTGTTTTTT
>few|.|TRBV5-6|TRBJ2-5
CASNLDRWGTQYF
TGTGCCAGCAACCTAGACAGGTGGGGGACCCAGTACTTC
>.|.|TRBV11-2|TRBJ1-6
CASSMGHSISLHF
TGTGCCAGCAGCATGGGCCACTCTATATCCCTCCACTTT
>.|.|TRBV7-9|TRBJ2-7
CASSFNLYEQYF
TGTGCCAGCAGCTTTAATCTTTACGAGCAGTACTTC
>.|.|TRBV19|TRBJ2-2
CASSPPGGSGELFF
TGTGCCAGTAGTCCTCCAGGGGGGTCCGGGGAGCTGTTTTTT
>.|.|TRBV15|TRBJ2-1
CATSRELAKDNEQFF
TGTGCCACCAGCAGAGAATTAGCCAAGGACAATGAGCAGTTCTTC
>.|TRBD1|TRBV19|TRBJ2-7
CASSTGTGYSNEQYF
TGTGCCAGTAGTACCGGGACAGGCTATTCCAACGAGCAGTACTTC
>.|.|TRBV6-5|TRBJ2-7
CASSYGAGWGEQYF
TGTGCCAGCAGTTACGGAGCAGGGTGGGGCGAGCAGTACTTC
>.|.|TRBV2|TRBJ2-7
CASGNTEKLPYEQYF
TGTGCCAGCGGAAATACAGAAAAACTCCCCTACGAGCAGTACTTC
>.|TRBD1|TRBV3-1/TRBV3-2|TRBJ1-4
CASSPSRGQVNEKLFF
TGTGCCAGCAGCCCCTCTAGGGGGCAGGTTAATGAAAAACTGTTTTTT